The rows below give T cell receptor beta chains drawn from one sample of a study of cytomegalovirus exposure and HLA in healthy donors. The table came from immunoSEQ multiplex PCR; TCRdb's copy has only in-frame clones and leaves some out. The table has over 200,000 clones, around 80% seen once; the top ten hold around 15%. Source material: PBMCs. The receptor set was obtained from a young woman in good health and CMV-seropositive. Both conserved end residues are part of each CDR3. A D gene is named only where the DNA matches it firmly. Clone size, where shown, is once, few, many, or a class for clones that have expanded.

D gene	CDR3 length	V gene	clone size	J gene	CDR3 protein	CDR3 DNA
TRBD1	14	TRBV9	NA	TRBJ2-7	CASSTGQTLGEQYF	TGTGCCAGCAGCACGGGACAGACCCTTGGCGAGCAGTACTTC
NA	15	TRBV21-1	NA	TRBJ2-5	CASSKAPGQGETQYF	TGTGCCAGCAGCAAAGCTCCCGGACAAGGAGAGACCCAGTACTTC
TRBD1	14	TRBV6-1	NA	TRBJ1-2	CASRETGGPHGYTF	TGTGCCAGCAGGGAAACAGGGGGTCCCCATGGCTACACCTTC
NA	13	TRBV6-5	NA	TRBJ2-7	CASSYAGKGEQYF	TGTGCCAGCAGTTATGCGGGAAAGGGCGAGCAGTACTTC
NA	14	TRBV7-2	once	TRBJ2-1	CASSLVGTGNEQFF	TGTGCCAGCAGCTTAGTCGGTACGGGCAATGAGCAGTTCTTC
NA	13	TRBV4-1	NA	TRBJ1-2	CASSQGLRWGYTF	TGCGCCAGCAGCCAAGGTTTAAGGTGGGGCTACACCTTC
NA	11	TRBV20-1	NA	TRBJ1-2	CSAPGAYGYTF	TGCAGTGCCCCAGGGGCCTATGGCTACACCTTC
NA	15	TRBV7-9	NA	TRBJ2-7	CASSKPGETAYEQYF	TGTGCCAGCAGCAAGCCCGGGGAGACGGCCTACGAGCAGTACTTC
TRBD1	14	TRBV7-2	NA	TRBJ1-2	CASRPGQTDYGYTF	TGTGCCAGCAGGCCGGGACAGACGGACTATGGCTACACCTTC
NA	13	TRBV5-1	NA	TRBJ1-1	CASSSGLNTEAFF	TGCGCCAGCAGCTCCGGGTTGAACACTGAAGCTTTCTTT
TRBD1	16	TRBV5-1	NA	TRBJ2-5	CASSPAGTGGYETQYF	TGCGCCAGCAGCCCCGCGGGGACAGGGGGTTATGAGACCCAGTACTTC